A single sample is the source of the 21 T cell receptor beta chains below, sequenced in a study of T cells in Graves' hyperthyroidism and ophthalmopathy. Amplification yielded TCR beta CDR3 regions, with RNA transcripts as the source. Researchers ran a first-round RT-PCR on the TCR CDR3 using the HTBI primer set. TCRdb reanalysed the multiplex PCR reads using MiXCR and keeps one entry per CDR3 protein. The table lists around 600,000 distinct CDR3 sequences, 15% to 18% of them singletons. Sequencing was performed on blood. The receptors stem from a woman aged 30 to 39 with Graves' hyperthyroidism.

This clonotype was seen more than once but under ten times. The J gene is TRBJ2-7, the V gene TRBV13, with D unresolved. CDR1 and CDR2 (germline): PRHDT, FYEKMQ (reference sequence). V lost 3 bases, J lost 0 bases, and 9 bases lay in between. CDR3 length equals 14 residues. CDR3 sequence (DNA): TGTGCCAGCAGCTTCCAGGAGAGCTCCTACGAGCAGTACTTC. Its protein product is CASSFQESSYEQYF.

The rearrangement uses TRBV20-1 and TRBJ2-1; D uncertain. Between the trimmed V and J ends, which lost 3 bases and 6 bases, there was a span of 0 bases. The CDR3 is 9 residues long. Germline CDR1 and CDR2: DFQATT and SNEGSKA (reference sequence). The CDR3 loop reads CSASNEQFF. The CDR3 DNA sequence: TGCAGTGCTAGCAATGAGCAGTTCTTC.

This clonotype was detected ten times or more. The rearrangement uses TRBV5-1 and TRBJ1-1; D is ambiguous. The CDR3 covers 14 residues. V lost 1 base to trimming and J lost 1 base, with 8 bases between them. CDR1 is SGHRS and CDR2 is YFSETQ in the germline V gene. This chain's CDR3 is CASSLTSGNTEAFF. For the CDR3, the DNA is TGCGCCAGCAGCTTGACTTCCGGGAACACTGAAGCTTTCTTT.

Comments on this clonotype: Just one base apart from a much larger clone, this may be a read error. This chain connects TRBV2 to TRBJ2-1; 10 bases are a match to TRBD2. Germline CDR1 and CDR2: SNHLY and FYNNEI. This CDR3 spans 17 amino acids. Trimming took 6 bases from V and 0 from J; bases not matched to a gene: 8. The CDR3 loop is CASSAPGLAVSYNEQFF. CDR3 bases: TGTGCCAGCAGCGCCCCTGGACTAGCGGTCTCCTACAATGAGCAGTTCTTC.

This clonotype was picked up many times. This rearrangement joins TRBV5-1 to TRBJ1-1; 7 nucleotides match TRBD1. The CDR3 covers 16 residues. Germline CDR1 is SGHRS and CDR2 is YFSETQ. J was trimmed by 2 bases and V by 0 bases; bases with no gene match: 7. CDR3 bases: TGCGCCAGCAGCTTGGCCCTGCAGGGGGTTAACACTGAAGCTTTCTTT. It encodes CASSLALQGVNTEAFF.

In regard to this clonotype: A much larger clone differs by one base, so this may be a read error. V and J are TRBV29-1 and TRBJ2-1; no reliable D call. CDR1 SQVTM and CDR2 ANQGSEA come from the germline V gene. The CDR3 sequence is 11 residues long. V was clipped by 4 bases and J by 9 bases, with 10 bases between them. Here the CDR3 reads CSVGTRSEQFF. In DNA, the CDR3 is TGCAGCGTTGGAACAAGGTCTGAGCAGTTCTTC.

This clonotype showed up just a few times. The CDR3 reads CASSLRGGARFSQNIQYF. Written as DNA, the CDR3 is TGCGCCAGCAGCTTACGCGGGGGGGCCAGATTCTCCCAAAACATTCAGTACTTC. V and J are TRBV5-1 and TRBJ2-4; TRBD2 agrees at 9 bases. Germline V gene lookup returns CDR1 SGHRS and CDR2 YFSETQ. The V segment lost 2 bases and the J segment 5 bases; nucleotides outside the gene matches: 14. The CDR3 consists of 18 residues.

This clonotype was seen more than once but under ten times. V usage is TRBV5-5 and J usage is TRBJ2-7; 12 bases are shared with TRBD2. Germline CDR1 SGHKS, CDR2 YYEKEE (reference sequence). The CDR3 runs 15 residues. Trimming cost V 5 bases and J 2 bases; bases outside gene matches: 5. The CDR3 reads CASRPRLAGAYEQYF. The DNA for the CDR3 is TGTGCCAGCAGACCCAGACTAGCGGGAGCCTACGAGCAGTACTTC.

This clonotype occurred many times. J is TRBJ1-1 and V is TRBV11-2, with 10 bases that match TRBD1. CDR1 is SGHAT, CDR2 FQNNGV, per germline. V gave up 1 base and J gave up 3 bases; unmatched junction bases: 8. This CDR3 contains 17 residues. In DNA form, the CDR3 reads TGTGCCAGCAGCTTAGGAGACAGGGGGCGCCGGGACACTGAAGCTTTCTTT. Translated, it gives CASSLGDRGRRDTEAFF.

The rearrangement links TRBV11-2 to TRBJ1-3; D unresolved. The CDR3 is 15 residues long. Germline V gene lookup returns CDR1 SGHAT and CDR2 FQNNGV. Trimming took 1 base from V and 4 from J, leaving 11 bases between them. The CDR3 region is CASSLVDGGGNTIYF. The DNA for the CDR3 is TGTGCCAGCAGCTTAGTTGACGGCGGCGGAAACACCATATATTTT.

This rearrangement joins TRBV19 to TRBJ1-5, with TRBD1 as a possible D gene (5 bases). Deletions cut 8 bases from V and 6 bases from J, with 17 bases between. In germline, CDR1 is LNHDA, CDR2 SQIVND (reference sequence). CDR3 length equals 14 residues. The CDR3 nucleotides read TGTGCCAGTGCGGCAGGGCCGCAAGGTCAGCCCCAGCATTTT. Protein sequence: CASAAGPQGQPQHF.

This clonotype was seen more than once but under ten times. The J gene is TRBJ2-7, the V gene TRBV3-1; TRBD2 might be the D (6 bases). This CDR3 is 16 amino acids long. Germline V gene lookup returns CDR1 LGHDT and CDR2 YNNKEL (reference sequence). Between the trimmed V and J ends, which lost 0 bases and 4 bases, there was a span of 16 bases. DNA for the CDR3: TGTGCCAGCAGCCAAGAATCGACGGGAGTCTGGTACGAGCAGTACTTC. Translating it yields CASSQESTGVWYEQYF.

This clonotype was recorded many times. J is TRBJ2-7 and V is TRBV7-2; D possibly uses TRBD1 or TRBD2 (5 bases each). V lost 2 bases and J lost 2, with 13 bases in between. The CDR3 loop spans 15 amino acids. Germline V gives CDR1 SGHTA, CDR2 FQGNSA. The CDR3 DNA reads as TGTGCCAGCAGCTTATCCACGGGGCAGGCCTACGAGCAGTACTTC. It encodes CASSLSTGQAYEQYF.

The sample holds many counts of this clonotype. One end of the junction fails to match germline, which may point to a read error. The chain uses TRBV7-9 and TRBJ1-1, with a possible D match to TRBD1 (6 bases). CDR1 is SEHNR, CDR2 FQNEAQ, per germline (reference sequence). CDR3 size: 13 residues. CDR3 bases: TGTACCAGCAGCGGCAGGGGTAACACTGAAGCTTTCTTT. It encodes CTSSGRGNTEAFF. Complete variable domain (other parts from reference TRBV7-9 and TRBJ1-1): DTGVSQNPRHKITKRGQNVTFRCDPISEHNRLYWYRQTLGQGPEFLTYFQNEAQLEKSRLLSDRFSAERPKGSFSTLEIQRTEQGDSAMYLCTSSGRGNTEAFFGQGTRLTVV.

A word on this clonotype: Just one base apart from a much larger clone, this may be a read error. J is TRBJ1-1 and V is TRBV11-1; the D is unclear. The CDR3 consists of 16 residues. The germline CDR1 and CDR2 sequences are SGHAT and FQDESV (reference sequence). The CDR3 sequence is CASIELPFRMNTGAFF. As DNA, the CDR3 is TGTGCCAGCATCGAGCTTCCGTTCAGGATGAACACTGGAGCTTTCTTT.

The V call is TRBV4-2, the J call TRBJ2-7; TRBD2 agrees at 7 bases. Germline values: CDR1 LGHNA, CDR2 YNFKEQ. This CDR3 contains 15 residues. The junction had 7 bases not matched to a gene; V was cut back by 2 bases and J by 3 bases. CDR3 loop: CASSQHRDYGYEQYF. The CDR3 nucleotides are TGTGCCAGCAGCCAACACCGGGACTATGGCTACGAGCAGTACTTC.

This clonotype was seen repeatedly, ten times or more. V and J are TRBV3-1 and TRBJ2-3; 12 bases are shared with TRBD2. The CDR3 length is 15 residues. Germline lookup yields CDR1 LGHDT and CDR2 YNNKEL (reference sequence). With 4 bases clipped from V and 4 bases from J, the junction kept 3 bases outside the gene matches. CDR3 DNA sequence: TGTGCCAGCAGCCCTCGACTAGCGGGAGCAGATACGCAGTATTTT. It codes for CASSPRLAGADTQYF.

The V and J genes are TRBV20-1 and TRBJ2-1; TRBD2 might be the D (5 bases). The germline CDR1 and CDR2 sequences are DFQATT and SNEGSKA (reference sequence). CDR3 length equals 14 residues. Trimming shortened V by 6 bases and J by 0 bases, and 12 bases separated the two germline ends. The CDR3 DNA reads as TGCAGTGCCCCGGGGTCGAGCTCCTACAATGAGCAGTTCTTC. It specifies CSAPGSSSYNEQFF.

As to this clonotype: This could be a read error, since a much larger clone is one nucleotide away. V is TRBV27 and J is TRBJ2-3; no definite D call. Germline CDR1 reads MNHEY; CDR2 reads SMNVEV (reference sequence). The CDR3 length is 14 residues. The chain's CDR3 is CANSRTDLTDTQYF. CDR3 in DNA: TGTGCCAACAGTCGGACGGATCTCACAGATACGCAGTATTTT.

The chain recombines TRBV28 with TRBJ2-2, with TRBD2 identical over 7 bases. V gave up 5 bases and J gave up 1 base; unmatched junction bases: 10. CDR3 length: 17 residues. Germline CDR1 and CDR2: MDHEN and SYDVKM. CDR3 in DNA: TGTGCCAGCAGTGCGGCAGCGGGGCGGCAGAACACCGGGGAGCTGTTTTTT. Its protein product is CASSAAAGRQNTGELFF.

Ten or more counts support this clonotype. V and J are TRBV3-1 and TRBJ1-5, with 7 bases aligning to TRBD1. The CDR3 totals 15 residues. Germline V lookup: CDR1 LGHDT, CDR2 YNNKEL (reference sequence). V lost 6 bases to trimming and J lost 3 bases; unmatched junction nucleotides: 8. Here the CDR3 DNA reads TGTGCCAGCAGGGACAGCAGGGGGAACAATCAGCCCCAGCATTTT. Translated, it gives CASRDSRGNNQPQHF.